This T cell receptor beta chain was obtained from a study of shared clonotypes between healthy human individuals (TCRdb year 2020). The study in broad terms: Two women and a few men aged 18 to 49 years were included in the cohort. Per donor, leukapheresis produced somewhere between about 0.9 and 9.5 billion PBMCs. To estimate repertoire size and how much clonotype sharing occurs between individuals, the study deeply sequenced the blood TCR repertoires of five healthy adults. Libraries were prepared and TCR repertoires were sequenced by different laboratories using diverse techniques, in order to increase sequencing depth and limit assay-specific biases. For each donor, CD4 naive and CD4 memory were each given three plates, CD8 naive was given two plates, and CD8 memory was given one plate.

The donors were healthy, HIV-negative adults with no recently reported acute infections or vaccinations. Every donor was a Caucasian adult living in Nashville, Tennessee, USA. CD4+ T cells were enriched by magnetic negative selection; naive cells were then positively selected on CD45RA, and the negative fraction formed the memory subset. Blood was collected by leukapheresis, and PBMCs were isolated by Ficoll-Histopaque density gradient centrifugation and then cryopreserved in liquid nitrogen vapor phase. Analytical flow cytometry was used to check the purity and quantity of each magnetically sorted T cell population. Each sorted fraction had its genomic DNA isolated and then quantified by UV absorbance on a Nanodrop 2000c. A distance of 12 bases separates the germline ends of V and J, which lose 2 bases and 3 bases respectively. From its cysteine to its phenylalanine, the CDR3 spans 14 amino acids. Just CDR3 DNA is preserved here, 42 bases in frame from base 1. CDR1 and CDR2, per the germline V gene, are SGHRS and YFSETQ.

About this clone itself: Its antigen remains undetermined. No base qualities exist here, and no much larger clone lies one base off it.

Study-wide findings and limitations: Incomplete sequencing was indicated by rarefaction of sorted-subset datasets, despite the large sequencing depth. Sharing across several donors was observed for around 5% of naive CD4, 3.5% of naive CD8, 2% to 2.5% of memory CD4, and roughly 0.4% of memory CD8 clonotypes. Pairwise subsampling indicated that sequencing depth was expected to affect the degree of clonotype sharing among donors. Only blood was sampled, and tissue TCR repertoires likely differ from those in blood. The genetic and exposure-history diversity represented was limited by the small number of donors. Clonotypes shared by all four sorted-subset donors showed higher generation probabilities than non-shared clonotypes. Naive subsets generally had larger estimated clonotype richness than memory subsets did.

Using the deep immunoSEQ assay, multiplex PCR amplified TCR CDR3 regions from genomic DNA. For each cell subset, the extracted genomic DNA was distributed evenly across all wells of several immunoSEQ 96-well plates, and each plate served as one replicate. Each replicate PCR for sorted subsets received around 0.2 ug genomic DNA, equal to about 30,000 T cell genomes. The purified libraries were quantified using a Qubit 3.0 fluorometer, sized with a Bioanalyzer 2100, and then quantified again using the KAPA Library Quantification kit. A separate single-read 150-cycle Illumina NextSeq 550 flow cell was used to sequence each immunoSEQ 96-well plate. The authors' analysis ran thus. Because only junctional sequences without quality scores were contained in the immunoSEQ output, filtering matching that applied to full-length reads could not be performed. Sequences were annotated with PyIR, a Python wrapper for IgBLAST v1.9, using IMGT germline references to assign V/J genes and CDR3. Reads were removed for weak V/J assignments (E-value above 1e-6), missing CDR3, stop codons, out-of-frame junctions, or ambiguous translated residues. A V3J clonotype was defined by an identical inferred V gene, J gene, and CDR3 amino acid sequence. To compute the percentage overlap between repertoires, the number of shared unique clonotypes was divided by the size of the smaller repertoire. RTK rarefaction, the Chao1 estimator, and Recon v2.1 estimates of unobserved clonotypes were used to assess repertoire richness. OLGA was used to compute generation probabilities for all TCRbeta clonotypes that the gDNA method yielded from a handful of donors. Held by TCRdb, this immuneACCESS table contains in-frame sequences only and omits some clones. Under half of the omission traces to an unresolved V gene where checked; the cause of the rest is unknown. V, J and clone size derive from that table, while D and trimming were established from the DNA sequence. This sample holds under 2.5 million clones; around 90% were observed only once. 0.3% to 0.45% of the sample lies in the top ten.

The sequence came from a young man in good health. Some clones in this sample may be carry-over from other donors' samples. Here the chain combines TRBV5-1 and TRBJ2-7; the D gene is perhaps TRBD2, from 7 matching bases. The sample taken for sequencing was naive CD4+ T cells from PBMCs. The cell subset or site label on this specimen signifies: CD45RA+ positively selected. The CDR3 corresponds to CASSFGGLDYEQYF. The DNA sequence is TGCGCCAGCAGCTTCGGGGGGCTTGACTACGAGCAGTACTTC.